One and the same sample provided the 27 T cell receptor beta chains below, sequenced in a study of T-cell memory formation after mild COVID-19. One entry per CDR3 protein results from TCRdb running MiXCR on the 5' RACE reads. Among about 470,000 distinct CDR3 sequences listed, 25% were seen once. The sequencing input was PBMCs or a T cell subset sorted from them (not recorded which). The source of these receptors is an adult woman who had mild COVID-19 (a few samples of this study predate the infection). Cell type and time point are not known.

The V call is TRBV12-3 or TRBV12-4, the J call TRBJ1-6; D unclear. There are 15 residues in the CDR3. V lost 6 bases, J lost 7 bases, and 16 bases lay in between. The CDR3 nucleotides are TGTGCCAGCAGGATGCGAGAGTCCGAAAATTCACCCCTCCACTTT. It translates to CASRMRESENSPLHF.

The chain combines TRBV6-6 with TRBJ2-1; no clear D gene. Trimming took off 2 bases at V and 8 bases at J, with 7 bases between the two ends. Germline loops: CDR1 MNHNY, CDR2 SVGAGI (reference sequence). The CDR3 consists of 12 residues. DNA of the CDR3: TGTGCCAGCAGTTACGCGACGCATGAGCAGTTCTTC. This codes for CASSYATHEQFF.

This clonotype was detected a few times. The chain uses TRBV19 and TRBJ1-3, with 7 bases that match TRBD1. The trim removed 4 bases at V and 7 bases at J, leaving 7 bases unmatched. Germline V gene sequence: CDR1 LNHDA, CDR2 SQIVND (reference sequence). The CDR3 has 14 amino acids. The CDR3 DNA follows: TGTGCCAGTAGTACCCGACAGGGTCGGAACACCATATATTTT. It yields the protein CASSTRQGRNTIYF.

The chain employs TRBV11-2 and TRBJ2-2; D not resolved. CDR1 and CDR2 from the germline V gene are SGHAT and FQNNGV. This CDR3 comprises 16 residues. V was pared by 1 base and J by 0 bases, with 9 bases between. CDR3 protein: CASSLGLRANTGELFF. The CDR3 region has the DNA TGTGCCAGCAGCTTAGGCCTGCGCGCGAACACCGGGGAGCTGTTTTTT.

The chain joins TRBV5-1 to TRBJ1-1; no clear D. Trimming left V 3 bases short and J 2 bases short, with 8 bases between. The CDR3 length is 13 residues. The germline V gene has CDR1 SGHRS and CDR2 YFSETQ. The DNA of the CDR3 is TGCGCCAGCAGCTCCTCGGAAAACACTGAAGCTTTCTTT. It is translated as CASSSSENTEAFF.

The rearrangement links TRBV18 to TRBJ2-3; 8 positions agree with TRBD2. CDR3 size: 17 residues. V lost 0 bases, J lost 0 bases, and 5 bases stayed unmatched. CDR1 and CDR2 (germline): KGHSH, LQKENI. The CDR3 sequence is CASSPPQRGPSTDTQYF. In nucleotides, the CDR3 is TGTGCCAGCTCACCACCCCAGCGGGGGCCTAGCACAGATACGCAGTATTTT.

The J gene is TRBJ2-7, the V gene TRBV9, with TRBD2 identical over 10 bases. The trim removed 0 bases at V and 2 bases at J, leaving 5 bases unmatched. CDR1 and CDR2 from the germline V gene are SGDLS and YYNGEE. This CDR3 is 16 amino acids long. The CDR3 bases are TGTGCCAGCAGCGTAGCATCTAGCGGGGGTACCTACGAGCAGTACTTC. Translation gives CASSVASSGGTYEQYF. Supplemented by reference TRBV9 and TRBJ2-7, the full variable domain reads DSGVTQTPKHLITATGQRVTLRCSPRSGDLSVYWYQQSLDQGLQFLIQYYNGEERAKGNILERFSAQQFPDLHSELNLSSLELGDSALYFCASSVASSGGTYEQYFGPGTRLTVT.

The genes are TRBV6-2 or TRBV6-3 and TRBJ2-1; D not certain. Germline V gene data show CDR1 as MNHEY and CDR2 as SVGEGT. CDR3 size: 10 residues. V was shortened by 10 bases and J by 9 bases, with 10 bases between the two germline ends. CDR3 sequence reads: CATAAGEQFF. CDR3 sequence (DNA): TGTGCCACCGCGGCTGGTGAGCAGTTCTTC.

V is TRBV9 and J is TRBJ2-3; D tentatively reads TRBD1 or TRBD2 (5 bases each). Germline CDR1 is SGDLS and CDR2 is YYNGEE. The CDR3 is 15 amino acids. Between the trimmed V and J ends, which lost 0 bases and 2 bases, there was a span of 10 bases. The chain's CDR3 is CASSVEGRYTDTQYF. The CDR3 bases are TGTGCCAGCAGCGTAGAGGGGAGATACACAGATACGCAGTATTTT.

This clonotype appeared a few times. The chain joins TRBV7-8 to TRBJ1-4; D uncertain. V was pared by 1 base and J by 7 bases, with 13 bases between. This CDR3 comprises 15 residues. Germline V gene lookup returns CDR1 SGHVS and CDR2 FQNEAQ. The DNA of the CDR3 is TGTGCCAGCAGCTTAGGACGGCTCTGGACTGAAAAACTGTTTTTT. It codes for CASSLGRLWTEKLFF.

The chain employs TRBV30 and TRBJ1-5; unclear D gene. CDR3 length: 14 amino acids. The V and J ends lost 2 bases and 3 bases respectively, with 11 bases between them. Germline V gene lookup returns CDR1 GTSNPN and CDR2 SVGIG (reference sequence). This chain's CDR3 is CAWSRGSLNQPQHF. In DNA form, the CDR3 reads TGTGCCTGGAGTCGCGGCAGCCTCAATCAGCCCCAGCATTTT.

The chain links TRBV7-9 to TRBJ2-2; D remains unclear. This CDR3 comprises 17 residues. CDR1 and CDR2 (germline): SEHNR, FQNEAQ (reference sequence). V lost 5 bases, J lost 3 bases, and 19 bases lay in between. The CDR3 reads CASSALGSKRDTGELFF. The CDR3 DNA reads TGTGCCAGCAGCGCCCTAGGCAGTAAACGTGACACCGGGGAGCTGTTTTTT. The full variable domain, its missing parts supplied by reference TRBV7-9 and TRBJ2-2, is DTGVSQNPRHKITKRGQNVTFRCDPISEHNRLYWYRQTLGQGPEFLTYFQNEAQLEKSRLLSDRFSAERPKGSFSTLEIQRTEQGDSAMYLCASSALGSKRDTGELFFGEGSRLTVL.

The J gene is TRBJ1-6, the V gene TRBV11-1, with 9 bases fitting TRBD1. Germline V gene lookup returns CDR1 SGHAT and CDR2 FQDESV (reference sequence). V lost 3 bases to trimming and J lost 0 bases; unmatched junction nucleotides: 6. This CDR3 is 18 amino acids long. CDR3 coding DNA: TGTGCCAGCAGCTTTCCGGGACAGGGCTTCTCCTATAATTCACCCCTCCACTTT. Its translation is CASSFPGQGFSYNSPLHF.

This clonotype has just a few counts. V is TRBV5-6 and J is TRBJ1-5; perhaps TRBD1 as D (6 bases). CDR1 is SGHDT and CDR2 is YYEEEE in the germline V gene. Trimming left V 2 bases short and J 2 bases short, with 11 bases between. The CDR3 runs 15 residues. This chain's CDR3 is CASSLGGFGNQPQHF. CDR3 nucleotide sequence: TGTGCCAGCAGCTTAGGGGGGTTCGGCAATCAGCCCCAGCATTTT.

This chain uses TRBV12-3 or TRBV12-4 with TRBJ2-7; no definite D call. The CDR3 is made up of 11 amino acids. The V end was cut by 6 bases, the J end by 3 bases, with 6 bases between. The CDR3 reads CASRGRYEQYF. CDR3 DNA sequence: TGTGCCAGCAGGGGCCGCTACGAGCAGTACTTC.

This clonotype was recorded once. This rearrangement joins TRBV4-1 to TRBJ1-3; D might be TRBD1 (5 bases). The length of the CDR3 is 16 residues. With 4 bases removed from V and 0 bases from J, the gap between germline ends came to 13 bases. Germline CDR1 reads MGHRA; CDR2 reads YSYEKL. CDR3 in DNA: TGCGCCAGCAGCCCGTCCAGGGTCACCTCTGGAAACACCATATATTTT. It translates to CASSPSRVTSGNTIYF.

In this sample, this clonotype turned up a few times. This chain joins TRBV3-1 and TRBJ1-2; 7 nucleotides align to TRBD1. J lost 8 bases, V lost 7 bases, and 16 bases had no gene match. The germline V gene encodes CDR1 LGHDT and CDR2 YNNKEL (reference sequence). This CDR3 is 15 amino acids long. CDR3 DNA: TGTGCCAGCACCGGGACAGCGGGTTTGGCGCAAGGCTACACCTTC. This translates into CASTGTAGLAQGYTF.

This clonotype was seen once. V is TRBV6-6 and J is TRBJ1-1; perhaps TRBD1 as D (5 bases). The ends were cut back, 2 bases at V and 6 bases at J, with 13 bases in the middle. CDR1 MNHNY and CDR2 SVGAGI come from the germline V gene (reference sequence). This CDR3 spans 14 amino acids. CDR3 coding DNA: TGTGCCAGCAGTTACGACACCTTGGGGCCTGAAGCTTTCTTT. Protein product: CASSYDTLGPEAFF.

A few counts support this clonotype. The V call is TRBV12-3 or TRBV12-4, the J call TRBJ2-1; D is uncertain. Trimming removed 6 bases from V and 6 bases from J, with 6 bases in between. The CDR3 consists of 11 residues. Written as DNA, the CDR3 is TGTGCCAGCAGCTCCACCAATGAGCAGTTCTTC. Its protein product is CASSSTNEQFF.

This clonotype turned up a few times. The chain employs TRBV2 and TRBJ2-1; the D gene is possibly TRBD1 (9 bases). Germline-derived CDR1 and CDR2 are SNHLY and FYNNEI. Between the trimmed V and J ends, which lost 6 bases and 10 bases, there was a span of 19 bases. The CDR3 extends over 14 amino acids. The CDR3, as DNA: TGTGCCAGCAGGGACAGGGGACTAGTCAACGAGCAGTTCTTC. Its translation is CASRDRGLVNEQFF.

The chain couples TRBV4-3 to TRBJ2-2, with D perhaps TRBD2 (6 bases). Germline loops: CDR1 LGHNA, CDR2 YSLEER. The CDR3 totals 19 residues. V was pared by 0 bases and J by 2 bases, with 19 bases between. As DNA, the CDR3 is TGCGCCAGCAGCCAAGATTATAGAGGGCGGGACTCAAACACCGGGGAGCTGTTTTTT. Protein product: CASSQDYRGRDSNTGELFF.

For the CDR3, the DNA is TGTGCCACCAGTGACCCCAATCAGGCACAGTCGGACATTCAGTACTTC. Protein product: CATSDPNQAQSDIQYF. This chain connects TRBV24-1 to TRBJ2-4; D is unresolved. CDR3 length: 16 amino acids. Trimming cost V 4 bases and J 8 bases, with 20 bases left between them. The V gene's germline CDR1 is KGHDR and CDR2 SFDVKD.

The chain has TRBV7-2 and TRBJ2-5; 14 positions match TRBD2. The CDR3 has 15 residues. CDR1 and CDR2 (germline): SGHTA, FQGNSA. V was clipped by 5 bases and J by 7 bases; unmatched bases: 6. The CDR3 bases are TGTGCCAGCAGCCCGACTAGCGGGAGGGTTCCGACCCAGTACTTC. It codes for CASSPTSGRVPTQYF. Drawing the rest from reference TRBV7-2 and TRBJ2-5, the complete variable domain is GAGVSQSPSNKVTEKGKDVELRCDPISGHTALYWYRQSLGQGLEFLIYFQGNSAPDKSGLPSDRFSAERTGGSVSTLTIQRTQQEDSAVYLCASSPTSGRVPTQYFGPGTRLLVL.

The rearrangement joins TRBV20-1 to TRBJ1-1; TRBD1 matches 7 bases. Germline CDR1 is DFQATT and CDR2 is SNEGSKA (reference sequence). V gave up 3 bases and J gave up 4 bases; unmatched junction bases: 5. This CDR3 spans 13 amino acids. In DNA form, the CDR3 reads TGCAGTGCTAGGGAACAGGGGAGCACTGAAGCTTTCTTT. It encodes CSAREQGSTEAFF.

The chain combines TRBV4-1 with TRBJ2-6; TRBD2 aligns across 8 bases. Germline V lookup: CDR1 MGHRA, CDR2 YSYEKL. Trimming removed 2 bases from V and 2 bases from J; junction bases left unmatched: 5. The CDR3 covers 17 residues. CDR3 amino acids: CASSQSETSAGANVLTF. In DNA form, the CDR3 reads TGCGCCAGCAGCCAATCTGAGACTAGCGCTGGGGCCAACGTCCTGACTTTC.

A few counts support this clonotype. The V and J genes are TRBV4-1 and TRBJ2-7; possibly TRBD1 for D (6 bases). Germline V CDR1 and CDR2: MGHRA, YSYEKL. The CDR3 has 14 residues. V lost 1 base and J lost 2, with 9 bases in between. The CDR3 sequence: CASSQVQGPYEQYF. The CDR3 DNA follows: TGCGCCAGCAGCCAAGTACAGGGACCCTACGAGCAGTACTTC.

The chain uses TRBV30 and TRBJ2-1; 9 bases fit TRBD1. CDR1 is GTSNPN, CDR2 SVGIG, per germline (reference sequence). This CDR3 has 12 residues. The V and J ends lost 3 bases and 9 bases, in that order; junction bases with no gene match: 3. DNA for the CDR3: TGTGCCTGGAGCCCGGACAGGGGTGAGCAGTTCTTC. The encoded protein is CAWSPDRGEQFF.